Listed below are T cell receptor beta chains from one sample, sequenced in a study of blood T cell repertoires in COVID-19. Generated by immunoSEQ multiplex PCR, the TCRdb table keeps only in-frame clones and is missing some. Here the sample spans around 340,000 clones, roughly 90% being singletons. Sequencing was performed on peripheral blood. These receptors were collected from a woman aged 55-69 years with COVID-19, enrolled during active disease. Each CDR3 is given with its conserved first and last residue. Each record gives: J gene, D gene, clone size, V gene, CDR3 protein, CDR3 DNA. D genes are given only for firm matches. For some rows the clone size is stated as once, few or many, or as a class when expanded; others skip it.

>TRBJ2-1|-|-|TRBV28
CASSSDRYNEQFF
TGTGCCAGCAGTTCCGACAGGTACAATGAGCAGTTCTTC
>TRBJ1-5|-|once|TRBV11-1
CASSLSGDNQPQHF
TGTGCCAGCAGCCTTTCGGGGGACAATCAGCCCCAGCATTTT
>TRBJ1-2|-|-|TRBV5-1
CASSPDGIYGYTF
TGCGCCAGCAGCCCGGACGGGATCTATGGCTACACCTTC
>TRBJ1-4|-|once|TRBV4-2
CASSQGQGNEKLFF
TGTGCCAGCAGCCAGGGACAAGGAAATGAAAAACTGTTTTTT
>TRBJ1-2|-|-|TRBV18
CASSPNRDGYTF
TGTGCCAGCTCACCAAACAGAGATGGCTACACCTTC
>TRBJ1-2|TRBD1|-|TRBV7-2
CASSGRQGAGGYTF
TGTGCCAGCAGCGGACGACAGGGGGCGGGCGGCTACACCTTC
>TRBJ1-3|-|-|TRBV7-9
CASREQGLSGNTIYF
TGTGCCAGCAGAGAGCAGGGTTTGAGTGGAAACACCATATATTTT
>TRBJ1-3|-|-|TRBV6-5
CASSYEGFGNTIYF
TGTGCCAGCAGTTACGAGGGTTTTGGTAACACCATATATTTT
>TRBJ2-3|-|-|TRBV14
CASSQRSVGRTDTQYF
TGTGCCAGCAGCCAAAGGTCGGTGGGCCGAACAGATACGCAGTATTTT
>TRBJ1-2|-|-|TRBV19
CASSIGNSLIYGYTF
TGTGCCAGTAGTATAGGGAACAGCCTGATCTATGGCTACACCTTC
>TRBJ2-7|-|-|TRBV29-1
CSVRTGTTPYEQYF
TGCAGCGTTCGAACCGGGACAACACCCTACGAGCAGTACTTC
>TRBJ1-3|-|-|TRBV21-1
CASRKGGRVNGNTIYF
TGTGCCAGCCGTAAAGGGGGGAGGGTGAATGGAAACACCATATATTTT
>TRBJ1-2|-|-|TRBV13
CASSLVISGPPAHYGYTF
TGTGCCAGCAGCTTGGTGATAAGTGGGCCCCCGGCCCATTATGGCTACACCTTC
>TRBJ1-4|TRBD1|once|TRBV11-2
CASSSRGLPNEKLFF
TGTGCCAGCAGCTCCAGGGGGCTCCCTAATGAAAAACTGTTTTTT
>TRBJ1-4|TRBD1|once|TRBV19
CASTDRGLHFGTNEKLFF
TGTGCCAGTACGGACAGGGGTTTGCATTTTGGGACTAATGAAAAACTGTTTTTT
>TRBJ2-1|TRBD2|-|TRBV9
CASSVSSGGVYNEQFF
TGTGCCAGCAGCGTATCTAGCGGGGGGGTTTACAATGAGCAGTTCTTC
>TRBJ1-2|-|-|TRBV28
CASSPDTYGYTF
TGTGCCAGCAGCCCCGACACCTATGGCTACACCTTC
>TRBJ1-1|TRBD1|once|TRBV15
CATSRDRRGTEAFF
TGTGCCACCAGCAGGGACAGGAGGGGGACTGAAGCTTTCTTT